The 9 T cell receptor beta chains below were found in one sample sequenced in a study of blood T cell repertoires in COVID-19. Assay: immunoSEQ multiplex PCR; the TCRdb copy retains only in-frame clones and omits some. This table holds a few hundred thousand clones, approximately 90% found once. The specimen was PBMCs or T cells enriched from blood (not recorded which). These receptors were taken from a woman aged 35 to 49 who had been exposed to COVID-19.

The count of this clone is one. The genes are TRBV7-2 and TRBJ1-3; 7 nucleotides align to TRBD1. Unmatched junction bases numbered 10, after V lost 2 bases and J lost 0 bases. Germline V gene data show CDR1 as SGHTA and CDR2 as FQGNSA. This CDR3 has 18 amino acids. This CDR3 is CASSLHVPGTVSGNTIYF. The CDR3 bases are TGTGCCAGCAGCTTACATGTCCCCGGGACAGTCTCTGGAAACACCATATATTTT.

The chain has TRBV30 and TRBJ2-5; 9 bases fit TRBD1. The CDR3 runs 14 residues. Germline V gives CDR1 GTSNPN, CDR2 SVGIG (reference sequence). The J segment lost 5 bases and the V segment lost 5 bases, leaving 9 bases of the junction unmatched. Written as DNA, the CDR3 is TGTGCCTGGGACAGGGGGGCGGGGAGGGAGACCCAGTACTTC. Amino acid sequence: CAWDRGAGRETQYF.

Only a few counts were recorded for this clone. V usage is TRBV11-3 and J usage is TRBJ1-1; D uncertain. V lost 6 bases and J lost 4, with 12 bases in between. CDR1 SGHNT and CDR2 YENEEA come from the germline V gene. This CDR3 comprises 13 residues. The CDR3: CASSRGRGTEAFF. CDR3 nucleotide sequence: TGTGCCAGCAGTCGCGGACGGGGCACTGAAGCTTTCTTT.

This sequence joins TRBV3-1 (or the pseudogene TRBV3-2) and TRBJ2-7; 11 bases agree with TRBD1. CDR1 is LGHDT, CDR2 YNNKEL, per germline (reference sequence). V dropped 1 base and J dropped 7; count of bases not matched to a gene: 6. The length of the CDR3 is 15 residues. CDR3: CASSQGSDRGREQYF. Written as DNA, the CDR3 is TGTGCCAGCAGCCAAGGGTCGGACAGGGGGCGAGAGCAGTACTTC.

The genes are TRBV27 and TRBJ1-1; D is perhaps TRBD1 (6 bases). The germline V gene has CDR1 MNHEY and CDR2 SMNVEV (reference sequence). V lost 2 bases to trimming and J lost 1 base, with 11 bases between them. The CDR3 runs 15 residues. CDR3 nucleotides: TGTGCCAGCAGTTTAGCGGGGGCAGGGAACACTGAAGCTTTCTTT. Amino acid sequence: CASSLAGAGNTEAFF.

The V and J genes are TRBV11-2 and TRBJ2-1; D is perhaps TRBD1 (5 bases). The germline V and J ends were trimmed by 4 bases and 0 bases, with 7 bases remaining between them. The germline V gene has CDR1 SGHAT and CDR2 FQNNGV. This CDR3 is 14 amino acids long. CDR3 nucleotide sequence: TGTGCCAGCAGCTCCGACAGCTCCTACAATGAGCAGTTCTTC. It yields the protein CASSSDSSYNEQFF. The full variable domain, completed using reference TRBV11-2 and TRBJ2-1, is EAGVAQSPRYKIIEKRQSVAFWCNPISGHATLYWYQQILGQGPKLLIQFQNNGVVDDSQLPKDRFSAERLKGVDSTLKIQPAKLEDSAVYLCASSSDSSYNEQFFGPGTRLTVL.

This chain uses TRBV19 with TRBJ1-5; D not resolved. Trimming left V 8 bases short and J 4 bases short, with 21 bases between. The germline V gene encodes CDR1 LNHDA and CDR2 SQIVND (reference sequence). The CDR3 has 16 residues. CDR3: CASRQTPHSRNQPQHF. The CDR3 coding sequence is TGTGCCAGTCGTCAGACACCTCACTCTCGGAATCAGCCCCAGCATTTT.

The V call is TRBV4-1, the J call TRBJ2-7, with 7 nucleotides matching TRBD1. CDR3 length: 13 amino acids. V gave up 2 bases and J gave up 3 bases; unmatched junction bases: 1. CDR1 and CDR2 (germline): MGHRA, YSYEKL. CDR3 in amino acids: CASSQTGDYEQYF. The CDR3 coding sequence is TGCGCCAGCAGCCAAACAGGGGACTACGAGCAGTACTTC.

The CDR3 DNA sequence: TGTGCCAGCAGTTTTGGGCCCTCACCAGAGACCCAGTACTTC. Translation: CASSFGPSPETQYF. The chain has TRBV7-2 and TRBJ2-5; D remains unclear. Germline V gives CDR1 SGHTA, CDR2 FQGNSA. With 6 bases removed from V and 4 bases from J, the gap between germline ends came to 15 bases. The CDR3 consists of 14 residues.